The sequence of this T cell receptor (beta chain) was determined in a study of blood T cell repertoires in COVID-19 (dated by TCRdb to between 2020 and 2021). As for the study more broadly: Samples from collaborators originated in the United States, Italy and Spain and spanned both the acute and convalescent phases of COVID-19. The material from the prospective study consisted of cDNA or gDNA derived from T cells, B-cell-depleted T cells, or PBMCs. Deeply sampled blood TCRbeta repertoires from subjects exposed to, actively infected with, or recovered from COVID-19 were included in the dataset. The repertoires were made available in a free public database intended to serve as a resource for research on the immune response to SARS-CoV-2. The samples were drawn from two sources: the first 160 participants of the ongoing ImmuneRACE study, and fewer than 1,500 subjects contributed by 6 global collaborators. Nearly every sample came with metadata listing a de-identified subject ID, COVID-19 status, age in years and sex. Where available, HLA class I and class II types were taken from metadata supplied by the sample provider and were not determined by assay-based typing.

The CDR3, from cysteine to phenylalanine, totals 11 residues. Here the CDR3 DNA is all that survives: 33 bases in frame from base 1. V is cut by 2 bases and J by 7 bases, and the space between the germline ends is 9 bases. CDR1 and CDR2 are drawn from the germline V gene (reference sequence): GTSNPN, SVGIG. Summary of the overall study and its limitations: The amount of clinical and demographic metadata varied by source and participant and was provided uncurated.

Whole blood was collected in K2EDTA tubes by collaborating institutions according to the institutions' own protocols. For TCRbeta analysis, collaborators shipped samples as frozen whole blood, isolated PBMCs, or DNA extracted from either of those sample types. A few counts support this clone. What this receptor recognizes is not known. No base qualities exist here, and no much larger clone lies one base off it. TCRbeta CDR3 regions were amplified from genomic DNA using the immunoSEQ Assay, a bias-controlled multiplex PCR. Turning to the authors' computational methods: The number of nucleated cells in each sample was estimated from the amplification of reference gene primers within the assay. Sequence reads were collapsed and filtered to measure the absolute abundance of every unique TCRbeta CDR3 rearrangement. For each sample, productive Simpson clonality was calculated as the square root of Simpson's diversity index over productive rearrangements. TCRdb limited this immuneACCESS table to in-frame rearrangements with V and J called. A share of clones is missing; checked studies link under half to unresolved V genes, and the rest is unexplained. D and trimming were read from the DNA, whereas the V and J calls and clone size are those reported in that table. The sample records about 25,000 clones, about 76% of which are singletons. The top ten hold more than 6.5% of the sample.

The TCR sequence derives from a man aged 65 to 85 with acute or convalescent COVID-19. The chain uses TRBV30 and TRBJ2-7, with TRBD2 perhaps the D gene, on 6 matching bases. The sample consisted of peripheral blood. CDR3 protein: CAWSPGGEQYF. Read as DNA, the sequence is TGTGCCTGGAGTCCCGGGGGAGAGCAGTACTTC.